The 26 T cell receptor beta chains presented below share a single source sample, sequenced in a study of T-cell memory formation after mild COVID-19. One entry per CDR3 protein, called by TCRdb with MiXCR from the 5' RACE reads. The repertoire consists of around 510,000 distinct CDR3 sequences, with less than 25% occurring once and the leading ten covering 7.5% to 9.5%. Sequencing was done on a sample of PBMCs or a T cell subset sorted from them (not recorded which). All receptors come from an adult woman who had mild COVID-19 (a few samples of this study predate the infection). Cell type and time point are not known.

The CDR3 protein is CASSTGLAYEQYF. CDR3 sequence (DNA): TGTGCCAGCAGTACGGGACTAGCCTACGAGCAGTACTTC. The V call is TRBV28, the J call TRBJ2-7; the match to TRBD2 covers 8 bases. This CDR3 has 13 residues. V shed 5 bases, J shed 2 bases, and the junction held 2 bases outside the gene matches. CDR1 is MDHEN and CDR2 is SYDVKM in the germline V gene.

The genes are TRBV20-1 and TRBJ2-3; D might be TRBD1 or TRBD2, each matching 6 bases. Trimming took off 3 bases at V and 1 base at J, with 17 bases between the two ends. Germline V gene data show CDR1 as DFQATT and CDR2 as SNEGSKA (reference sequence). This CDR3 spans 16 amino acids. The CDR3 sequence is CSASLGGRSGTDTQYF. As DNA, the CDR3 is TGCAGTGCTAGCTTAGGGGGGAGATCCGGCACAGATACGCAGTATTTT.

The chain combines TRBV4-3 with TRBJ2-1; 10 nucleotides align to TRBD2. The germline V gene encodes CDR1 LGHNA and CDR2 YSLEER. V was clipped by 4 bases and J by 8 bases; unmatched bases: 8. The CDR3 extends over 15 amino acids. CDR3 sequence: CASSPASGSDYEQFF. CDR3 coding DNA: TGCGCCAGCAGCCCCGCTAGCGGGAGTGACTATGAGCAGTTCTTC.

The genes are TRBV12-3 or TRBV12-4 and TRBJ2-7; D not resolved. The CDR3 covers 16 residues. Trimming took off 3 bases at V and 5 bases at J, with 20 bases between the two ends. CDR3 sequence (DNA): TGTGCCAGCAGTTTGATGGGAAGGGATATCGTCGACGAGCAGTACTTC. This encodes CASSLMGRDIVDEQYF.

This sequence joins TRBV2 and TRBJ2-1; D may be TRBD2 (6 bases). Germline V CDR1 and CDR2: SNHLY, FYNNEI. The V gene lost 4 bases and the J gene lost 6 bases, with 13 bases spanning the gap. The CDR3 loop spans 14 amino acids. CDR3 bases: TGTGCCAGCAGTGTGGGGCGGGGCCCCAATGAGCAGTTCTTC. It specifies CASSVGRGPNEQFF.

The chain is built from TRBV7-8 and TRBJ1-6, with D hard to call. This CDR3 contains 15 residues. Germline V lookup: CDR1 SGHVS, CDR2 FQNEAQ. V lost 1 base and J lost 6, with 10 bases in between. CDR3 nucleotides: TGTGCCAGCAGCTTAGGCGCAGCCCTTAATTCACCCCTCCACTTT. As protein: CASSLGAALNSPLHF. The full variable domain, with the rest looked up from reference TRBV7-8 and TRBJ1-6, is GAGVSQSPRYKVAKRGQDVALRCDPISGHVSLFWYQQALGQGPEFLTYFQNEAQLDKSGLPSDRFFAERPEGSVSTLKIQRTQQEDSAVYLCASSLGAALNSPLHFGNGTRLTVT.

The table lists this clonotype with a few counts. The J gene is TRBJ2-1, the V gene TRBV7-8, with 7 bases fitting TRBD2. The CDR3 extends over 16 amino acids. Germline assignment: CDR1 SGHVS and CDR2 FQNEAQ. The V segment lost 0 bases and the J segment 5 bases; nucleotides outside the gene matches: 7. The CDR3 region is CASSLAPGLPNNEQFF. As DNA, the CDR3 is TGTGCCAGCAGCTTAGCTCCGGGACTACCTAACAATGAGCAGTTCTTC.

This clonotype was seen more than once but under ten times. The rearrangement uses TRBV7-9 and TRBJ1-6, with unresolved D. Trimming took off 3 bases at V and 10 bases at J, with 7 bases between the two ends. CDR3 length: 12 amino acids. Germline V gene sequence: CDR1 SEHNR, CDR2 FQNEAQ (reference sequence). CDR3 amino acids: CASSLKGSPLHF. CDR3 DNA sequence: TGTGCCAGCAGCTTGAAAGGGTCACCCCTCCACTTT.

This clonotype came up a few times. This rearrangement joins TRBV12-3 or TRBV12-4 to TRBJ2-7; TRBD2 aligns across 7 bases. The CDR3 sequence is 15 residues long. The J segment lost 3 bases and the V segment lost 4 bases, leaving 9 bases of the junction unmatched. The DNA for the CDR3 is TGTGCCAGCAGTTCCTCGGGACTAACCAACTACGAGCAGTACTTC. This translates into CASSSSGLTNYEQYF.

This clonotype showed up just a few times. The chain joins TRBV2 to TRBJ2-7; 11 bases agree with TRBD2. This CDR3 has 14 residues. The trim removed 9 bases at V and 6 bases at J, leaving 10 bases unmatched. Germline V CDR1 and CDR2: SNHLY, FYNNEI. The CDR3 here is CASRYSGGASEQYF. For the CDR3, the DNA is TGTGCCAGTCGCTATAGCGGGGGGGCCAGCGAGCAGTACTTC.

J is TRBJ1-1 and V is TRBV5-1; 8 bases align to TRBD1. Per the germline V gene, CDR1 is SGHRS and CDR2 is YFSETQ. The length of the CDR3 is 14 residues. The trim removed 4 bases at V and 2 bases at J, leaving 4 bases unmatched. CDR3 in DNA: TGCGCCAGCAGCACCGGGACAGGTAACACTGAAGCTTTCTTT. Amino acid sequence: CASSTGTGNTEAFF.

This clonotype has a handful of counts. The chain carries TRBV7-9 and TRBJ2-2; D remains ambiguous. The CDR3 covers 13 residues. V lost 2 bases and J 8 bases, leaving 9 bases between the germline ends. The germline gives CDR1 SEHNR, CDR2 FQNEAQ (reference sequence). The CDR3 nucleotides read TGTGCCAGCAGCTTATCGGCTCTTGGGGAGCTGTTTTTT. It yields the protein CASSLSALGELFF.

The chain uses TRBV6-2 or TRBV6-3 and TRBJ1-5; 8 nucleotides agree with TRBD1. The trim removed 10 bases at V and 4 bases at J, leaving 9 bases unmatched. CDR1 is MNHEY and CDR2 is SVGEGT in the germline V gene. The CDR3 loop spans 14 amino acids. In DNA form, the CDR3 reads TGTGCCACGACGAGGGGGACAGGTAATCAGCCCCAGCATTTT. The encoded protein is CATTRGTGNQPQHF.

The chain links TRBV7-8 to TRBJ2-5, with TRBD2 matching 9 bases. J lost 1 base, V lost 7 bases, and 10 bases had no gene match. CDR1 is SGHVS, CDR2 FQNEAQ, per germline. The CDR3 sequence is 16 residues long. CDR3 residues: CASTSWASGTQETQYF. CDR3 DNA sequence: TGTGCCAGCACCTCATGGGCTAGCGGGACCCAAGAGACCCAGTACTTC.

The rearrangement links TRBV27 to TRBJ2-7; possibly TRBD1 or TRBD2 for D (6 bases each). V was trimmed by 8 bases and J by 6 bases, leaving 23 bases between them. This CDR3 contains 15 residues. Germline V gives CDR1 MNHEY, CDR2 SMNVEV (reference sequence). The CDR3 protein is CASRPRWGAQGEQYF. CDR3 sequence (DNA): TGTGCCAGCCGCCCCAGGTGGGGGGCGCAAGGCGAGCAGTACTTC.

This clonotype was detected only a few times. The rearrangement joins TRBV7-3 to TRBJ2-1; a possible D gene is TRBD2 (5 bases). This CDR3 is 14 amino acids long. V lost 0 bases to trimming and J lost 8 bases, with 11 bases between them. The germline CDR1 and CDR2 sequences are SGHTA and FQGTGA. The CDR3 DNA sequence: TGTGCCAGCAGCTTAACGGGAGATCTTTATGAGCAGTTCTTC. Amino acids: CASSLTGDLYEQFF. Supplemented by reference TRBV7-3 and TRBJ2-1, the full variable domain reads GAGVSQTPSNKVTEKGKYVELRCDPISGHTALYWYRQSLGQGPEFLIYFQGTGAADDSGLPNDRFFAVRPEGSVSTLKIQRTERGDSAVYLCASSLTGDLYEQFFGPGTRLTVL.

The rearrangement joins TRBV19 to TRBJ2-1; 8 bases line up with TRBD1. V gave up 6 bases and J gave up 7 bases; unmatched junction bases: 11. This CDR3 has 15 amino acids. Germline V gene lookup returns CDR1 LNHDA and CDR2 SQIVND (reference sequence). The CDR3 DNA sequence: TGTGCCAGTAGGCCATTTGACAGGGGTACAAATGAGCAGTTCTTC. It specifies CASRPFDRGTNEQFF.

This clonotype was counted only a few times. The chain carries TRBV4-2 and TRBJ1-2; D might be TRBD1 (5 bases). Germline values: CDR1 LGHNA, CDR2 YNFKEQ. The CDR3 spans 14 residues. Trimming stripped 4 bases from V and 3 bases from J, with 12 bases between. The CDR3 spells CASSRSGTDYGYTF. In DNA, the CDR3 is TGTGCCAGCAGCCGCTCCGGGACGGACTATGGCTACACCTTC.

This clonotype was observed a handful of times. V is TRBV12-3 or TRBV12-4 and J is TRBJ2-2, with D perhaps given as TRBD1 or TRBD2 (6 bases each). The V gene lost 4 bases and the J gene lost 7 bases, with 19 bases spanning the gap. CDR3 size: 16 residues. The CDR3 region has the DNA TGTGCCAGCAGTTCCCGCCGCCAACGGGGGCTCGGGGAGCTGTTTTTT. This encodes CASSSRRQRGLGELFF.

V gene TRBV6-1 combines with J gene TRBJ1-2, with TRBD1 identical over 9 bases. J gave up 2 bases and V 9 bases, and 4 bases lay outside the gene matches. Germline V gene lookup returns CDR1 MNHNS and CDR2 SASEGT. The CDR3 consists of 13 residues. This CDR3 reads CASQGQGNYGYTF. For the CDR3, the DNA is TGTGCCAGTCAAGGACAGGGGAACTATGGCTACACCTTC.

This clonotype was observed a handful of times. The CDR3 region is CASSKGALRTEAFF. CDR3 bases: TGTGCCAGCAGTAAGGGGGCATTGAGGACTGAAGCTTTCTTT. The chain has TRBV28 and TRBJ1-1; 7 bases line up with TRBD1. CDR1 MDHEN and CDR2 SYDVKM come from the germline V gene. Trimming cost V 5 bases and J 5 bases; bases outside gene matches: 8. The CDR3 spans 14 residues.

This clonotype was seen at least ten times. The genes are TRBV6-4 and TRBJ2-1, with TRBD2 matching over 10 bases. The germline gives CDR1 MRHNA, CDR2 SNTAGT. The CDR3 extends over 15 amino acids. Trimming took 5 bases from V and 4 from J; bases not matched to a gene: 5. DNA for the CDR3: TGTGCCAGCAGTACCGGGACTAGCGAATACAATGAGCAGTTCTTC. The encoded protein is CASSTGTSEYNEQFF.

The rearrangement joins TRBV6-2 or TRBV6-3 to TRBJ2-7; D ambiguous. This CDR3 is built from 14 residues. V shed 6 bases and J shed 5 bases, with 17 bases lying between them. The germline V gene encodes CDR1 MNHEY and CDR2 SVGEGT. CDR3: CASRALANLNEQYF. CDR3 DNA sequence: TGTGCCAGCAGAGCTCTCGCGAATTTGAACGAGCAGTACTTC.

CDR3 in DNA: TGTGCCACCAGACAGGGGGGAGGTACTGAAGCTTTCTTT. It encodes CATRQGGGTEAFF. The rearrangement joins TRBV24-1 to TRBJ1-1, with 8 bases matching TRBD1. The J segment lost 5 bases and the V segment lost 7 bases, leaving 5 bases of the junction unmatched. The CDR3 covers 13 residues. Germline V gene data show CDR1 as KGHDR and CDR2 as SFDVKD.

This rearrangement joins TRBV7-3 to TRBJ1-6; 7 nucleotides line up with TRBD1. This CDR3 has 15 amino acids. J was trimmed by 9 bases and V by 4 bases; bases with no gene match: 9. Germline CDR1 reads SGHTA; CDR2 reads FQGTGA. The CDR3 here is CASSSSGGPRSPLHF. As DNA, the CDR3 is TGTGCCAGCAGCTCGTCAGGGGGACCTCGTTCACCCCTCCACTTT.

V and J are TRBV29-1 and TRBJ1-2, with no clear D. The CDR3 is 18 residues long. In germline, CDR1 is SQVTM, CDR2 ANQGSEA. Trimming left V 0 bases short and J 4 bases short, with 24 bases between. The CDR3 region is CSVEDVGSWAGAFYGYTF. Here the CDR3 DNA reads TGCAGCGTTGAAGATGTCGGGTCGTGGGCAGGCGCCTTCTATGGCTACACCTTC.